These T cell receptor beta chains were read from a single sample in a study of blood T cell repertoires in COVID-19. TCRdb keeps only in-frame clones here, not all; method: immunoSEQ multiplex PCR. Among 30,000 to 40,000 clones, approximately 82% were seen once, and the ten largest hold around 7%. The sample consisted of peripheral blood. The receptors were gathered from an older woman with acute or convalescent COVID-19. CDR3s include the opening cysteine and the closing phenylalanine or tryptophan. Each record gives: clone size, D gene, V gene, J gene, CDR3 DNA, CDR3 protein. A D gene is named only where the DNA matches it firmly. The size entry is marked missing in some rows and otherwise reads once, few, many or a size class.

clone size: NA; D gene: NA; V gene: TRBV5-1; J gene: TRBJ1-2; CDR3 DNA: TGCGCCAGCAGCTTGGACAGTCTACGCTATGGCTACACCTTC; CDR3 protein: CASSLDSLRYGYTF
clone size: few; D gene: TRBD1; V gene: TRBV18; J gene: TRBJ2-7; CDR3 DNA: TGTGCCAGCTCGACAGGGGGGTACGAGCAGTACTTC; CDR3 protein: CASSTGGYEQYF
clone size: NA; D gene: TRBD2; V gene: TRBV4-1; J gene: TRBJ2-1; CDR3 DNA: TGCGCCAGCAGCCAAGATCTAAGGACTAGCGGTTACAATGAGCAGTTCTTC; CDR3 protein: CASSQDLRTSGYNEQFF
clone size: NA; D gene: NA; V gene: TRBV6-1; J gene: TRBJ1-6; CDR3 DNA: TGTGCCAGCAGTGAAGGGGCAGGCGACTATAATTCACCCCTCCACTTT; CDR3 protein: CASSEGAGDYNSPLHF
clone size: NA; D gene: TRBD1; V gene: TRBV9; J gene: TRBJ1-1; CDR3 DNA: TGTGCCAGCAGCGGGACAGGAGGGAAAACTGAAGCTTTCTTT; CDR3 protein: CASSGTGGKTEAFF
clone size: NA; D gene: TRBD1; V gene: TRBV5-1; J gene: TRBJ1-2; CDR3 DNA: TGCGCCAGCAGCGGCCTAGGACAGGGACCTGGTGGCTACACCTTC; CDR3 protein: CASSGLGQGPGGYTF
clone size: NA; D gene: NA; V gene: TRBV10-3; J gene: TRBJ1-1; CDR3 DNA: TGTGCCATCAGCGGGGAAGGGGGATTCACTGAAGCTTTCTTT; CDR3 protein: CAISGEGGFTEAFF
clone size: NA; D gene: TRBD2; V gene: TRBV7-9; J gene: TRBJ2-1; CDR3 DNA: TGTGCCAGCAGCTCCTCGACTAGCGGGGGGCATGAGCAGTTCTTC; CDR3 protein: CASSSSTSGGHEQFF
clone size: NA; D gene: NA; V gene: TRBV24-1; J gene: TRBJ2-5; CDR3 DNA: TGTGCCACCAGTGTTTTTTTGCGGGGGCCAGAGACCCAGTACTTC; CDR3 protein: CATSVFLRGPETQYF
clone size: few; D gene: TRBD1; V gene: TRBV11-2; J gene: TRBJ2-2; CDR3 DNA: TGTGCCAGCAGCTTATGGGACAGGGAAGCCGGGGAGCTGTTTTTT; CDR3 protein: CASSLWDREAGELFF
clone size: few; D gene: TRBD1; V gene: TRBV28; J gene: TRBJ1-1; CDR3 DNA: TGTGCCAGCAGTTCGGGGGACAGGGCTGTTCACACTGAAGCTTTCTTT; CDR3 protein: CASSSGDRAVHTEAFF
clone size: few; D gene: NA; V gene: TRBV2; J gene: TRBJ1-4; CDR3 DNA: TGTGCCAGCAGGGAGGGATTGGCGGAGGGGGAAAAACTGTTTTTT; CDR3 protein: CASREGLAEGEKLFF
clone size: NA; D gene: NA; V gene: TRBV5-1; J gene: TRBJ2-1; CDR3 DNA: TGCGCCAGCAGCTTGGGAGGCGATGAGCAGTTCTTC; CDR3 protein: CASSLGGDEQFF
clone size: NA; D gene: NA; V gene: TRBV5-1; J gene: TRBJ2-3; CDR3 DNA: TGCGCCAGCAGCTCGAACGGGAGACTCACAGATACGCAGTATTTT; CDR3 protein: CASSSNGRLTDTQYF
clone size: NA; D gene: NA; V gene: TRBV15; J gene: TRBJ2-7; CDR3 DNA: TGTGCCACCAGCAGAGATCTCGGTAACTCCTACGAGCAGTACTTC; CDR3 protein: CATSRDLGNSYEQYF
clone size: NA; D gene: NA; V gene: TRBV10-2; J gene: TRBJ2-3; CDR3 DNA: TGCGCCAGCGATTCTGGGGAGCGGAGCACAGATACGCAGTATTTT; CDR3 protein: CASDSGERSTDTQYF
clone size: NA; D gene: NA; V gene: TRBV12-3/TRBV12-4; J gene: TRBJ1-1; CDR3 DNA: TGTGCCAGCAGTTTCCTCAGCGGGGGCAACGCTTTCTTT; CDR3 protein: CASSFLSGGNAFF
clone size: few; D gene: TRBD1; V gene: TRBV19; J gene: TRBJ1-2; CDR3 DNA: TGTGCCAGTCGGACAGGTATGGACTATGGCTACACCTTC; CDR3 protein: CASRTGMDYGYTF
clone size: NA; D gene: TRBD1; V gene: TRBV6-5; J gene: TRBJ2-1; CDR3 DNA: TGTGCCAGCAGCTCCGTTGGGACAGCTTACAATGAGCAGTTCTTC; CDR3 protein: CASSSVGTAYNEQFF
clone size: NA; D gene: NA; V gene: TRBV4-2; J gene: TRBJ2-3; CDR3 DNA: TGTGCCAGCAGCCAAGGGTGGACAGCTAGCACAGATACGCAGTATTTT; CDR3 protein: CASSQGWTASTDTQYF
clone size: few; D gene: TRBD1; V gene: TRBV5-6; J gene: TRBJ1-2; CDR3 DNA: TGTGCCAGCAGCTTAGCGGGACAGGGAGTCTATGGCTACACCTTC; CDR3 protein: CASSLAGQGVYGYTF
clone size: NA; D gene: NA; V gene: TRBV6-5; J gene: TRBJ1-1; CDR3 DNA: TGTGCCAGCAGTTACTCGAGTATGGCTTTCTTT; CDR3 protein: CASSYSSMAFF
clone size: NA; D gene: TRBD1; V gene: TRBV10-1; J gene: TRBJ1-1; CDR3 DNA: TGCGCCAGCAGTGAGTCTTTCGGGACAGGGTCCGGAAAAGCTTTCTTT; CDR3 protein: CASSESFGTGSGKAFF
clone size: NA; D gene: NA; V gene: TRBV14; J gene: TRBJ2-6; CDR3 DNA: TGTGCCAGCAGCCGAGTTTCCGGGGCCAACGTCCTGACTTTC; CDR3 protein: CASSRVSGANVLTF
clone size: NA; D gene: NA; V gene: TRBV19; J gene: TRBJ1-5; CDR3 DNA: TGTGCCAGTAGTTTCCTCGGGGTACCCTACAATCAGCCCCAGCATTTT; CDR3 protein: CASSFLGVPYNQPQHF
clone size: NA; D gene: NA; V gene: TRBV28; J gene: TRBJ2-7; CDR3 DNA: TGTGCCAGCCAAACCGGGGGAAAGTACGAGCAGTACTTC; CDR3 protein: CASQTGGKYEQYF
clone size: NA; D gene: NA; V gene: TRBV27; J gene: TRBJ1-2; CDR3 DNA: TGTGCCAGCAGTTTCCGGTACACAGGGTCCATCTATGGCTACACCTTC; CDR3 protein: CASSFRYTGSIYGYTF
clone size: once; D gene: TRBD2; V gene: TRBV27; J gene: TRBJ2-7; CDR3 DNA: TGTGCCAGCAGTTTCACTAGCGGAACCCCCTACGAGCAGTACTTC; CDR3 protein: CASSFTSGTPYEQYF
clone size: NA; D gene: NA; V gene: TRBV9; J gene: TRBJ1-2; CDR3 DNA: TGTGCCAGCAAACACCGAACTAACTATGGCTACACCTTC; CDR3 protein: CASKHRTNYGYTF
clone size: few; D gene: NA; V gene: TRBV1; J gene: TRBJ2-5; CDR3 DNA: TGCACAGAGGGACTAGCGGGGACCCAAGAGACCCAGTACTTC; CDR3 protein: CTEGLAGTQETQYF
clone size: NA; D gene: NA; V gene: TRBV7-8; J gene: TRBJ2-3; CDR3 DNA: TGTGCCAGCAGCTACATACAGACAGATACGCAGTATTTT; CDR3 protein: CASSYIQTDTQYF
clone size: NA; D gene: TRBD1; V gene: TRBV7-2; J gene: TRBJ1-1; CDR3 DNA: TGTGCCAGCAGCTTAAACCAGGGGGGCCTGAACACTGAAGCTTTCTTT; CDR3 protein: CASSLNQGGLNTEAFF
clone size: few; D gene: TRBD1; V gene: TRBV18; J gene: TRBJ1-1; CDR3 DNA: TGTGCCAGCTCACCATCCGGGACAGGGTTAATGAGTGAAGCTTTCTTT; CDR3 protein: CASSPSGTGLMSEAFF
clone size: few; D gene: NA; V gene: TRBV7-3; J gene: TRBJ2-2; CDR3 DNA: TGTGCCAGCAGTTACAGGGCGAACACCGGGGAGCTGTTTTTT; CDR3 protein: CASSYRANTGELFF
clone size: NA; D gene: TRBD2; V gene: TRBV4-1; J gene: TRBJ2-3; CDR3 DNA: TGCGCCAGCAGCCCCCACGGGGGAACTAGCGGGGGACATTCGAGCACAGATACGCAGTATTTT; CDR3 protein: CASSPHGGTSGGHSSTDTQYF
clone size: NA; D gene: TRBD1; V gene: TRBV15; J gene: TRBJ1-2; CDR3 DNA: TGTGCCACCAGCAGGGGGACAGGGGGTGGCTACACCTTC; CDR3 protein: CATSRGTGGGYTF
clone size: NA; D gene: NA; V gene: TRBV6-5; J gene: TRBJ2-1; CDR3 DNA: TGTGCCAGCAGCCTGCAGGGTAACCCCTACAATGAGCAGTTCTTC; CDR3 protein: CASSLQGNPYNEQFF
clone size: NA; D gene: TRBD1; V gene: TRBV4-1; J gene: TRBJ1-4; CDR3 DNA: TGCGCCAGCAGCCAAGGGACAGGGTATAATGAAAAACTGTTTTTT; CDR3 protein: CASSQGTGYNEKLFF
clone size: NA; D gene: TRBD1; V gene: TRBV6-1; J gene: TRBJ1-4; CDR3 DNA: TGTGCCAGCAGGGAACAAGACAGGGCCCCTAATGAAAAACTGTTTTTT; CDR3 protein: CASREQDRAPNEKLFF
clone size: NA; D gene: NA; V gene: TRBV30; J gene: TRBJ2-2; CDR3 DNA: TGTGCCTGGACTTCACCCTTCACAGGTGGGGCCACCGGGGAGCTGTTTTTT; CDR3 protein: CAWTSPFTGGATGELFF
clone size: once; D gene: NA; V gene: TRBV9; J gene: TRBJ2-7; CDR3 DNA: TGTGCCAGCAGCGACCGGGACTTCTCCTTTGGCGAGCAGTACTTC; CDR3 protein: CASSDRDFSFGEQYF
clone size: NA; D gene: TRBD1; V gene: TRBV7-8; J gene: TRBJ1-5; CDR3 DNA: TGTGCCAGCAGCTTTGTAGCCGGGACAGACAATCAGCCCCAGCATTTT; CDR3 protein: CASSFVAGTDNQPQHF
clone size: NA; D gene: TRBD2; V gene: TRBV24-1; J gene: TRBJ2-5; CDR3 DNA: TGTGCCACCAGTGAGCCTTGGGGTAGCGGGGGGGCATCTCGGGAGACCCAGTACTTC; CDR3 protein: CATSEPWGSGGASRETQYF
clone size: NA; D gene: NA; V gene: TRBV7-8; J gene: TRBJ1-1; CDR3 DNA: TGTGCCAGCAGCCCACGGACTGGCCAAGCTTTCTTT; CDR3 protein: CASSPRTGQAFF
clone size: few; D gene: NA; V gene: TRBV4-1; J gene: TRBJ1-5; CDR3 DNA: TGCGCCAGCAGCCGGAACAGGGATAGCAATCAGCCCCAGCATTTT; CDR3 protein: CASSRNRDSNQPQHF
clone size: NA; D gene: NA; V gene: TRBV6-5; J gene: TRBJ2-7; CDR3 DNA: TGTGCCAGCAGTTATGGGCCGGACTACGAGCAGTACTTC; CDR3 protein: CASSYGPDYEQYF
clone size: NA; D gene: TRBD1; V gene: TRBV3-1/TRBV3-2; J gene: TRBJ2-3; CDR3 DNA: TGTGCCAGCAGCCAACGCGGGACAGGGAGCACAGATACGCAGTATTTT; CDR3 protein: CASSQRGTGSTDTQYF
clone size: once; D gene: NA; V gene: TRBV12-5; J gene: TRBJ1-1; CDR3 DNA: TGTGCTAGTGCCTATTACTGGACTGAAGCTTTCTTT; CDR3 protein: CASAYYWTEAFF
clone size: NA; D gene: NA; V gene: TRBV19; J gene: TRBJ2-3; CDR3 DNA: TGTGCCAGTAGTAGTCGCGGCTCCGTATGGCTCCTAAATACGCAGTATTTT; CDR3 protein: CASSSRGSVWLLNTQYF
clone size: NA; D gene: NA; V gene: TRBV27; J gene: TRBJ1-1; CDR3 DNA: TGTGCCAGCAGTTCCTCAAAGCCCCTTCCAAACACTGAAGCTTTCTTT; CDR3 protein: CASSSSKPLPNTEAFF
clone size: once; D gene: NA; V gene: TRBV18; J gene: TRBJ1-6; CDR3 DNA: TGTGCCAGCTCACCACAGGGGAATTCACCCCTCCACTTT; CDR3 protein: CASSPQGNSPLHF
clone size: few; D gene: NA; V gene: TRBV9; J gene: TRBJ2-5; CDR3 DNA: TGTGCCAGCAGCGTAGGCGGAGCCGAAGAGACCCAGTACTTC; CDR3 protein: CASSVGGAEETQYF